This T cell receptor beta chain appears in the sequencing data of a study of shared clonotypes between healthy human individuals. Many counts were recorded for this clone. This CDR3 is also generated by other DNA sequences in the sample. CDR3 length: 14 residues. V lost 6 bases, J lost 2 bases, and 10 bases lay in between. The germline V gene has CDR1 SGHTA and CDR2 FQGTGA. Donors included only healthy HIV-negative adults lacking recent acute infections or vaccinations. Around 100 million PBMCs went into genomic DNA for unsorted samples. Every subset's genomic DNA went evenly onto several immunoSEQ plates. The authors ran unsorted PBMC replicate PCRs on 250 to 350 ng DNA, approximately 30,000 T cell genomes. Produced via immunoSEQ multiplex PCR; TCRdb's table is partial and in-frame only. The repertoire holds about half a million clones, with approximately 84% as singletons.

The V and J genes are TRBV7-3 and TRBJ2-2, with unresolved D. The sequence was obtained from a woman aged 40 to 50 in good health. Some clones in this sample may be carry-over from other donors' samples. Sequencing was done on a sample of PBMCs. Here the CDR3 DNA reads TGTGCCAGCAGGAAAGACTCCAACACCGGGGAGCTGTTTTTT. Translation gives CASRKDSNTGELFF.